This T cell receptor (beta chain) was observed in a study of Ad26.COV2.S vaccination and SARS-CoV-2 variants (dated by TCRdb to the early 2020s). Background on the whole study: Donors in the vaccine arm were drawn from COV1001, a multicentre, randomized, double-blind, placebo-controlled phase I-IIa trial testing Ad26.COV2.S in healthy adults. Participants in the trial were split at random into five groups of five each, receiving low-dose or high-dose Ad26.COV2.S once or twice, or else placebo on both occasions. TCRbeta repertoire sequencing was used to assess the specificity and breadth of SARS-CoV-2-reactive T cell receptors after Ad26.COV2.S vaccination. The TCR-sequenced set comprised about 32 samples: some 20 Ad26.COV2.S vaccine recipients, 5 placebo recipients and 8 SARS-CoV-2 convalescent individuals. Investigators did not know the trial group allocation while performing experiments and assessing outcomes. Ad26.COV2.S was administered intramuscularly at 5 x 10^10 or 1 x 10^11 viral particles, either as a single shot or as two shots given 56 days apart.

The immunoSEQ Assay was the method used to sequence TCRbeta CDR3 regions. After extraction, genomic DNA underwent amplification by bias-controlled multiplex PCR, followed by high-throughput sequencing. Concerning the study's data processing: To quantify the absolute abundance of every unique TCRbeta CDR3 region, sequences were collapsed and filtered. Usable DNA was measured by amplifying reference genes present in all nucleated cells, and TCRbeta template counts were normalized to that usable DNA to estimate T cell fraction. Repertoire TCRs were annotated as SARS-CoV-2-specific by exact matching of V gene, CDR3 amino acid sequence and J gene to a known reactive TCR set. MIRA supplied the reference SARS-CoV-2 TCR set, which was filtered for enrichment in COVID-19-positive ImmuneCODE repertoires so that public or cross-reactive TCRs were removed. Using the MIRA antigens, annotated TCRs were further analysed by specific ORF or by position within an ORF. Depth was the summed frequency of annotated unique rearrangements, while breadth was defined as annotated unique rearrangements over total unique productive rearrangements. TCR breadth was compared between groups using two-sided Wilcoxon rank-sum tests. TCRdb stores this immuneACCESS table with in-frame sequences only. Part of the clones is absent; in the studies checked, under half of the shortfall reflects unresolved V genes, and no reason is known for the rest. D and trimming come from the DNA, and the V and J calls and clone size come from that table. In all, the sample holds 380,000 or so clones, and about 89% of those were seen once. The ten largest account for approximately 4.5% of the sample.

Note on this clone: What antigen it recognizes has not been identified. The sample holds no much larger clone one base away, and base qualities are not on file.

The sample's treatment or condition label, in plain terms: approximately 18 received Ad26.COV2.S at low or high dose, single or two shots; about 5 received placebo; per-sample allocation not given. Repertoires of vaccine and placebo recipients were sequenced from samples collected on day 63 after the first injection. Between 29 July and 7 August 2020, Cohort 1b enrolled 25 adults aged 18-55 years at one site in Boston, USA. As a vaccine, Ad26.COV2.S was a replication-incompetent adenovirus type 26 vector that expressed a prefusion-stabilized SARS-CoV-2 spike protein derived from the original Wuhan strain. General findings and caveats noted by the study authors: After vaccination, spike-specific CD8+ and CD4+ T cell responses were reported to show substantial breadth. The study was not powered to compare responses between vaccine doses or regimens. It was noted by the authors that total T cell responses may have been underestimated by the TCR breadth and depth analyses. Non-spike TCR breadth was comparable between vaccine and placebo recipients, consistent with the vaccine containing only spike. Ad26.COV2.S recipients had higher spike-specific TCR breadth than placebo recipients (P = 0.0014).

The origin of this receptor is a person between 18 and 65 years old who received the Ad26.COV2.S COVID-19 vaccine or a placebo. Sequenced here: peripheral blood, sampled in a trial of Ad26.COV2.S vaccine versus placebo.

The DNA sequence is TGCAGTGCTCGAGGACAGATTGAAGCTTTCTTT. This encodes CSARGQIEAFF. The chain is encoded by TRBV20-1 joined to TRBJ1-1, with TRBD1 tentatively as D gene (6 bases match). CDR1 and CDR2 (DFQATT, SNEGSKA) derive from the germline V gene (reference sequence). V is pared back by 5 bases and J by 7 bases, with 11 bases lying between the germline termini. From the cysteine through the phenylalanine, the CDR3 covers 11 amino acids. CDR3 DNA only is kept here, 33 bases in frame from base 1.